This T cell receptor (beta chain) emerged from a study of Tregs in tolerant kidney transplant recipients. Libraries were prepared by immunoSEQ multiplex PCR; TCRdb keeps only in-frame clonotypes and omits some of them. The sample yields approximately 98,000 clones, 85% to 90% seen once. Unstimulated Tregs (CD4+CD25+CD127-) and CD4+CD25- non-Tregs were sorted from PBMCs. Germline values: CDR1 SGHRS, CDR2 YFSETQ. V lost 7 bases and J 4 bases, leaving 14 bases between the germline ends. The CDR3 runs to 13 residues. This sequence joins TRBV5-1 and TRBJ1-2, with D possibly being TRBD1 (6 bases). The clonotype originates from a human donor who received a combined kidney and bone marrow transplant. The sequences come from CD4+ T cells from blood, collected before the transplant. The CDR3 nucleotides read TGCGCCAGCGGGGACACGCTCACCTATGGCTACACCTTC. The encoded protein is CASGDTLTYGYTF.